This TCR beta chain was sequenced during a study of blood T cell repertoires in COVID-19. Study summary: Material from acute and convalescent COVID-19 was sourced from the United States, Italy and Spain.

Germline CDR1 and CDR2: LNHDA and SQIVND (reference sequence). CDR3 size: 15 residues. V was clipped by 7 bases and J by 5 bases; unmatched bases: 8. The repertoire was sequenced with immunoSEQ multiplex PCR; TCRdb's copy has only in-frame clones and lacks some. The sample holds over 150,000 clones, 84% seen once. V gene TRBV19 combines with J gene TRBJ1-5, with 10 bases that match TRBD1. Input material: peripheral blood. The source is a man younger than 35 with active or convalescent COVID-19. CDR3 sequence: CASKDRGRSDQPQHF. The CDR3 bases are TGTGCCAGTAAGGACAGGGGGAGGTCTGATCAGCCCCAGCATTTT.